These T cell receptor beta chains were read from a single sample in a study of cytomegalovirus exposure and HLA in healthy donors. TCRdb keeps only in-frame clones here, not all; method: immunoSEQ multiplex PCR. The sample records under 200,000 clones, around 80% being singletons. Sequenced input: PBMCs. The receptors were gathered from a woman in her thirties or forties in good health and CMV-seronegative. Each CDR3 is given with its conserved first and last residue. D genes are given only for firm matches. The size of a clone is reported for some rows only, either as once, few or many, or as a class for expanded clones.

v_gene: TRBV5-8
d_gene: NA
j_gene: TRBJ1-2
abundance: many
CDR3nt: TGTGCCAGCAGCCTGGGTCACGGCGGCTATGGCTACACCTTC
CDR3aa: CASSLGHGGYGYTF

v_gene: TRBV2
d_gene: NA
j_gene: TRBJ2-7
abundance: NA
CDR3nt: TGTGCCAGCAGTGCCGGGTACTCCTACGAGCAGTACTTC
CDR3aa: CASSAGYSYEQYF

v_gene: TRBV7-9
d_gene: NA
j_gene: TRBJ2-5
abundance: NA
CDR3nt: TGTGCCAGCAGCTCCACTGTCGCAGGGGCAGAGACCCAGTACTTC
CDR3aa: CASSSTVAGAETQYF

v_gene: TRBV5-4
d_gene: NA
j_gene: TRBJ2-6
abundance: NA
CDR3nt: TGTGCCAGCAGCGCTGGGACTCTGCTTGGGGCCAACGTCCTGACTTTC
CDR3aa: CASSAGTLLGANVLTF

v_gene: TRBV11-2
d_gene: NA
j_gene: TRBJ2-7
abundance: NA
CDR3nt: TGTGCCAGCAGCTTAGGCGGGGCCTCCTACGAGCAGTACTTC
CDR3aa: CASSLGGASYEQYF

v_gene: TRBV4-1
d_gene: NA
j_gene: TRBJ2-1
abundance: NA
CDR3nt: TGCGCCAGCAGCTTAGACCGGAGCTCCTACAATGAGCAGTTCTTC
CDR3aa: CASSLDRSSYNEQFF

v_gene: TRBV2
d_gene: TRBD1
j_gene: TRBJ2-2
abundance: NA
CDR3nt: TGTGCCAGCAGAACAGGGGCACCCACCGGGGAGCTGTTTTTT
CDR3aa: CASRTGAPTGELFF

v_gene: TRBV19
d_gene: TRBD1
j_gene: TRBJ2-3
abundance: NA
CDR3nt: TGTGCCAGTAGTGTTGGGACAGGGCCAGGAGATACGCAGTATTTT
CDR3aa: CASSVGTGPGDTQYF

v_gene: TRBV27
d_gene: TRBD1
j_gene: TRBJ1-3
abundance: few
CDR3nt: TGTGCCAGCGGCCCCGACAGGGCTGGAAACACCATATATTTT
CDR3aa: CASGPDRAGNTIYF

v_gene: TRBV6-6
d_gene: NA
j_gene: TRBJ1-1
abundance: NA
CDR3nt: TGTGCCAGCAGTTACTCCGGAGGGACTGAAGCTTTCTTT
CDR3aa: CASSYSGGTEAFF

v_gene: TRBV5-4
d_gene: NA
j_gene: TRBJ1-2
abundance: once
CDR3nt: TGTGCCAGCAGCTTGTCTCTAACGGGGATCTATGGCTACACCTTC
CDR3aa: CASSLSLTGIYGYTF

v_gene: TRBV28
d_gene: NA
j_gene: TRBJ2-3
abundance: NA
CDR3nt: TGTGCCAGCAGTTTACGTCCCCCAGGCACAGATACGCAGTATTTT
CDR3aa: CASSLRPPGTDTQYF

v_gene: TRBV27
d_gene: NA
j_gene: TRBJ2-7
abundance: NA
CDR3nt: TGTGCCAGCAGCTTTGCAGGGACTCCAGCCTACGAGCAGTACTTC
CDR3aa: CASSFAGTPAYEQYF

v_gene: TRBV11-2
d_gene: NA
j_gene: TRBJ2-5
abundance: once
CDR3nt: TGTGCCAGCAGCTTAAGGAGGGAAGAGACCCAGTACTTC
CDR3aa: CASSLRREETQYF

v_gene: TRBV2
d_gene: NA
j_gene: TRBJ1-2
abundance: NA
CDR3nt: TGTGCCAGCAGCCGGACAGAACGCGTCTATGGCTACACCTTC
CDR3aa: CASSRTERVYGYTF

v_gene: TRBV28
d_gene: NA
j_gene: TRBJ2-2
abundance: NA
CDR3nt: TGTGCCAGCAGTTTATCGGTGGGCTTATCCACCGGGGAGCTGTTTTTT
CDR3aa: CASSLSVGLSTGELFF

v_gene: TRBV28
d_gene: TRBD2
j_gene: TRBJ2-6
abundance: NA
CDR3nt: TGTGCCAGCAACCCGGGGGGGGCTGGGGCCAACGTCCTGACTTTC
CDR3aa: CASNPGGAGANVLTF

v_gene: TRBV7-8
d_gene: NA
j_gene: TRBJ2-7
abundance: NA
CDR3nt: TGTGCCAGCAGCTTAGAACAGGGTCCCTACGAGCAGTACTTC
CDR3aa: CASSLEQGPYEQYF

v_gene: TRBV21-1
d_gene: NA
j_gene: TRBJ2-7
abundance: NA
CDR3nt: TGTGCCAGCAGCGACGAGCGGCAGGGGGCTTACGAGCAGTACTTC
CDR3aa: CASSDERQGAYEQYF

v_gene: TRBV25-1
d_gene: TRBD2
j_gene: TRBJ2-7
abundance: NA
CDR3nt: TGTGCCAGCAGTGAGAATTCAGGGCCTTCGGGGGGAGAGCAGTACTTC
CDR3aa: CASSENSGPSGGEQYF

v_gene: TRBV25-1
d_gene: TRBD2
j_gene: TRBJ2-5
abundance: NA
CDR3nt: TGTGCCAGCAGTGAGGTAGCGGGAGTGGAAGAGACCCAGTACTTC
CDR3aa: CASSEVAGVEETQYF

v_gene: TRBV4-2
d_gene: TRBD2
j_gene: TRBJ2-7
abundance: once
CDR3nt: TGTGCCAGCAGCCAAGTAGCGGGGGATTCCTACGAGCAGTACTTC
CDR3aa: CASSQVAGDSYEQYF

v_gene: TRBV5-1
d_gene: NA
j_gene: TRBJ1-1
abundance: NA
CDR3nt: TGCGCCAGCAGCTTGGTGGGCAGCGGCTTGAACACTGAAGCTTTCTTT
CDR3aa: CASSLVGSGLNTEAFF

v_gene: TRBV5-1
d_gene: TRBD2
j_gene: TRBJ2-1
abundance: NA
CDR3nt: TGCGCCAGCAGCTTGAGAGGACTAGCGGGAGATGAGCAGTTCTTC
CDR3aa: CASSLRGLAGDEQFF

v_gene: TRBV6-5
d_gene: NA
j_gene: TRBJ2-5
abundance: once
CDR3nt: TGTGCCAGCAACCCGTCGGGGAAAGAGACCCAGTACTTC
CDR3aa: CASNPSGKETQYF

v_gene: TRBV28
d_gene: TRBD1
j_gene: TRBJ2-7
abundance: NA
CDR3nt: TGTGCCAGCAGCCGTGGACAGGTCAGCTCCTACGAGCAGTACTTC
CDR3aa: CASSRGQVSSYEQYF

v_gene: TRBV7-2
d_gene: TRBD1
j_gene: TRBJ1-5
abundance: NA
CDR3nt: TGTGCCAGCAGCTTGCTGGGACAGTTCAATCAGCCCCAGCATTTT
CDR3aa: CASSLLGQFNQPQHF

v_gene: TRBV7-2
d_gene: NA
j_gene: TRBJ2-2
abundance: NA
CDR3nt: TGTGCCAGCAGCATAATGAGAACCGGGGAGCTGTTTTTT
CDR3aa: CASSIMRTGELFF

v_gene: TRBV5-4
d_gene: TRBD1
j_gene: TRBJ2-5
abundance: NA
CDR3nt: TGTGCCAGCAGCGTGGACAGGGGAGTTCAAGAGACCCAGTACTTC
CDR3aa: CASSVDRGVQETQYF

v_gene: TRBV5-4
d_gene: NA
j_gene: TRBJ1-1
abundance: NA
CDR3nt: TGTGCCAGCAGCTTGGATCTTCGGGGGACTGAAGCTTTCTTT
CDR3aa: CASSLDLRGTEAFF

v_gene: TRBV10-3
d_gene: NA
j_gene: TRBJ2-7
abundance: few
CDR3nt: TGTGCCATCAGTGAGACAGCCTACGAGCAGTACTTC
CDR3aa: CAISETAYEQYF

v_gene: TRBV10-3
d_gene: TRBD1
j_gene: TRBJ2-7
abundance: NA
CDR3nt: TGTGCCATCCGTGGAGGGACAGGGAGCTACGAGCAGTACTTC
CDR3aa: CAIRGGTGSYEQYF

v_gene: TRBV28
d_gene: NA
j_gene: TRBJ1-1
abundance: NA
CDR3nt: TGTGCCAGCAGTTTGGAGCAGGGTGCAGCTTTCTTT
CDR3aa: CASSLEQGAAFF

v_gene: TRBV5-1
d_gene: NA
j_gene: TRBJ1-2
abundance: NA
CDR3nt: TGCGCCAGCAGCTTGTCAAGGGGTGATGGCTACACCTTC
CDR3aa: CASSLSRGDGYTF

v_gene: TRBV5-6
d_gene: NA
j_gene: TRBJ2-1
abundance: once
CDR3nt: TGTGCCAGCAGCATCCGGGCCTCAGGGTCCAATGAGCAGTTCTTC
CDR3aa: CASSIRASGSNEQFF

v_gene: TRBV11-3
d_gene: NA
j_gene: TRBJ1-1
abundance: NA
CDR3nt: TGTGCCAGCAGCTTAGATCAGGGAACGGCTTTCTTT
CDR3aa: CASSLDQGTAFF

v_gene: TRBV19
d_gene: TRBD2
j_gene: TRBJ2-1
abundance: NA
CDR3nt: TGTGCCAGTAGTACTAGCGGTAGCTCCTACAATGAGCAGTTCTTC
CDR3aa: CASSTSGSSYNEQFF

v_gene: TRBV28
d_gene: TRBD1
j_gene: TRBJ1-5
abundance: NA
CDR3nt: TGTGCCAGCAGTTTAAATCAATGGGGGACAGGGGAGTACCAGCCCCAGCATTTT
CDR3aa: CASSLNQWGTGEYQPQHF

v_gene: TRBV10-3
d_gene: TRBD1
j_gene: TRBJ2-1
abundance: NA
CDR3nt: TGTGCCATCAGTGCACCGGGACAGTCCTACAATGAGCAGTTCTTC
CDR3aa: CAISAPGQSYNEQFF

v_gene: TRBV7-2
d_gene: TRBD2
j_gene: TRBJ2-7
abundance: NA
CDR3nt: TGTGCCAGCAGCTCGACTAGCGGGGGAACCTACGAGCAGTACTTC
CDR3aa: CASSSTSGGTYEQYF

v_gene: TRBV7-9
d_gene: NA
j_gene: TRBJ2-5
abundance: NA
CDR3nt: TGTGCCAGCAGCCAAACCACCTCGGGAGACGGTCGGGAGACCCAGTACTTC
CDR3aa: CASSQTTSGDGRETQYF

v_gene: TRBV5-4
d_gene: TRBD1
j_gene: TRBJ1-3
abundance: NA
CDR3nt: TGTGCCAGCAGCTTCCCGGGACAGAGAAGCTCTGGAAACACCATATATTTT
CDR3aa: CASSFPGQRSSGNTIYF

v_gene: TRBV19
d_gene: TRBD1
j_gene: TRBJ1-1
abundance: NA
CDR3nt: TGTGCCAGTAGCCTGTCAGACAGGGTTTTGACTGAAGCTTTCTTT
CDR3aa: CASSLSDRVLTEAFF

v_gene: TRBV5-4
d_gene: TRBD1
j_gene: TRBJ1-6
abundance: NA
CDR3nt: TGTGCCAGCAGCTTCCCGGGACAGGCCAATTCACCCCTCCACTTT
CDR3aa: CASSFPGQANSPLHF

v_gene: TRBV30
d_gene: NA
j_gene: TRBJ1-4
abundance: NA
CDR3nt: TGTGCCTGGAGTGCACGAGGGTTAGATGAAAAACTGTTTTTT
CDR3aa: CAWSARGLDEKLFF

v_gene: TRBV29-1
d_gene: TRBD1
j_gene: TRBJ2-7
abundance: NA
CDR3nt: TGCAGCGCCCTACCACAGGGGAAATCCTACGAGCAGTACTTC
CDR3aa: CSALPQGKSYEQYF

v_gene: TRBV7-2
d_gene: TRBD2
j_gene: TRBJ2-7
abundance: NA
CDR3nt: TGTGCCAGCAGGTACACTAGCGGAGGAAGCTACGAGCAGTACTTC
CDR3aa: CASRYTSGGSYEQYF

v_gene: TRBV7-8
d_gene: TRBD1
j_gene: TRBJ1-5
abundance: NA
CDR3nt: TGTGCCAGCAGCTTAGTCGGGGCAGGGGGAAATAGCAATCAGCCCCAGCATTTT
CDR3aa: CASSLVGAGGNSNQPQHF

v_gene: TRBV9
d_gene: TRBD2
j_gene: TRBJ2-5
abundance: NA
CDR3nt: TGTGCCAGCAGCGTAGCTGCGAGCGGGGGGGCCCAAGAGACCCAGTACTTC
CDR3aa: CASSVAASGGAQETQYF

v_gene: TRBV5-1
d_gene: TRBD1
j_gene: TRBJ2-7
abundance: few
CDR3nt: TGCGCCAGCAGCTTGGCAACGACAGGGTACGAGCAGTACTTC
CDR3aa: CASSLATTGYEQYF

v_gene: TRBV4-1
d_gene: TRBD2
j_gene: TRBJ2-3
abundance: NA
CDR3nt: TGCGCCAGCAGCAGACTAGCGCGAGATACGCAGTATTTT
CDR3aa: CASSRLARDTQYF

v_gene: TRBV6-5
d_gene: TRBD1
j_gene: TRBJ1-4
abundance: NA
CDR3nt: TGTGCCAGCAGTTTCTCAGGGGGAGATGAAAAACTGTTTTTT
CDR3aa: CASSFSGGDEKLFF

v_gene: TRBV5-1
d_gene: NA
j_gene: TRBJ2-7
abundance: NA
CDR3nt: TGCGCCAGCAGCTTTACCGGGGACAACTACGAGCAGTACTTC
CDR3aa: CASSFTGDNYEQYF

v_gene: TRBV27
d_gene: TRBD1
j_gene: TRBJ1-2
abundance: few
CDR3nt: TGTGCCAGCAGTTTGGGACAGGGAGTTGGCTATGGCTACACCTTC
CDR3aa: CASSLGQGVGYGYTF